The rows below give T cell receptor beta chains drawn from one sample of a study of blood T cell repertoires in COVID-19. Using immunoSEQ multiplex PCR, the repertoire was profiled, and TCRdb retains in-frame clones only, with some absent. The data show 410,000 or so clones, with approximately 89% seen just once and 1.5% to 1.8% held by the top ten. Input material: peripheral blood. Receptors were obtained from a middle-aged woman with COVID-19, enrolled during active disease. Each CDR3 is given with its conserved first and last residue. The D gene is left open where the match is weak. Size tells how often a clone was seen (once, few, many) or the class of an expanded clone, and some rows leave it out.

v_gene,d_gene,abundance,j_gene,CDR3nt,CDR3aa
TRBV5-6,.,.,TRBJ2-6,TGTGCCAGCAGCTTACCTATGGGGGCCAACGTCCTGACTTTC,CASSLPMGANVLTF
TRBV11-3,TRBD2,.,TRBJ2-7,TGTGCCAGCAGCTTAGGGGGGGGAGTCCACTACGAGCAGTACTTC,CASSLGGGVHYEQYF
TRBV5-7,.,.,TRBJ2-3,TGTGCCAGCAGCCCCGCTAGGCTCACAGATACGCAGTATTTT,CASSPARLTDTQYF
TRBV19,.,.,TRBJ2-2,TGTGCCAGTAGGAAAACAGGGCCCGGGGAGCTGTTTTTT,CASRKTGPGELFF
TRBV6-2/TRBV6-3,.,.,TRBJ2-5,TGTGCCAGCAGTTACAGTCGGGTGCAAGAGACCCAGTACTTC,CASSYSRVQETQYF
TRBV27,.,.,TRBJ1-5,TGTGCCAGCAGTTTCGATCGGGACGGAGGGCAGCCCCAGCATTTT,CASSFDRDGGQPQHF
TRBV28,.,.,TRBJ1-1,TGTGCCAGCAGTTTAATCCAGGAGAACACTGAAGCTTTCTTT,CASSLIQENTEAFF
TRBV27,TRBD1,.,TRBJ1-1,TGTGCCAGCAGTCTAAAAACTCCGGGACAGGGGGCGCCGCCCACTGAAGCTTTCTTT,CASSLKTPGQGAPPTEAFF
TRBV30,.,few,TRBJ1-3,TGTGCCTCTTACAGGGCCTCTGGAAACACCATATATTTT,CASYRASGNTIYF
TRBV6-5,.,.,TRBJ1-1,TGTGCCAGCAGGAGACAGGTTTCCACTGAAGCTTTCTTT,CASRRQVSTEAFF
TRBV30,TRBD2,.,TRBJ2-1,TGTGCCTGGTTCGGACTAGCGGGAGTAGGGTACAATGAGCAGTTCTTC,CAWFGLAGVGYNEQFF
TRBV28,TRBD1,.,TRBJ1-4,TGTGCCAGCATTGTATCCGGGACAGCACCCGGGGAACTGTTTTTT,CASIVSGTAPGELFF
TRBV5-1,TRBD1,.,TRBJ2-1,TGCGCCAGCACCCGGACAGGGTTGGATGAGCAGTTCTTC,CASTRTGLDEQFF
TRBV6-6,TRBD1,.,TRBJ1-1,TGTGCCAGCAGTTTCGGAAGACAGGGGGGGAACACTGAAGCTTTCTTT,CASSFGRQGGNTEAFF
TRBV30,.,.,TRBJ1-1,TGTGCCTCGACCGGGACATACAACACTGAAGCTTTCTTT,CASTGTYNTEAFF
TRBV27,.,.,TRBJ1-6,TGTGCCAGCAGTCAATCTATGGCACCCCTCCACTTT,CASSQSMAPLHF
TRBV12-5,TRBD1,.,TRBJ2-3,TGTGCTAGTGGTTCGGAGACAGGGACCGGCACAGATACGCAGTATTTT,CASGSETGTGTDTQYF